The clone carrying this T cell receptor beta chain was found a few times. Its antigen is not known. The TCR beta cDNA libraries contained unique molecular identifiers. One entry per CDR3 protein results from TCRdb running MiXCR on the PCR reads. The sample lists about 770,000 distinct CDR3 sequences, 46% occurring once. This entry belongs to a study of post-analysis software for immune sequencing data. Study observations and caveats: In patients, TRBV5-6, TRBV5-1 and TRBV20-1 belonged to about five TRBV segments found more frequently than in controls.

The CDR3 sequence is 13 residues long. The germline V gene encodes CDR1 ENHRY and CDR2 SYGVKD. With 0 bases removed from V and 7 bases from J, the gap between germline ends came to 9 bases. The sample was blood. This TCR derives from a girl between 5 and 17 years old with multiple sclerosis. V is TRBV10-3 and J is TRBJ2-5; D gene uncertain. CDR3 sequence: CAISESILGTQYF. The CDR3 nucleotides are TGTGCCATCAGTGAGTCGATTCTGGGGACCCAGTACTTC.